A selection of T cell receptor beta chains follows, all from one sample in a study of blood T cell repertoires in COVID-19. The repertoire was sequenced with immunoSEQ multiplex PCR; TCRdb's copy has only in-frame clones and lacks some. This table holds approximately 360,000 clones, about four fifths found once. What was sequenced was PBMCs or T cells enriched from blood (not recorded which). Every receptor here comes from a woman aged 50 to 65 who had recovered from COVID-19. Both conserved end residues are part of each CDR3. D genes are given only for firm matches. For some rows the clone size is stated as once, few or many, or as a class when expanded; others skip it.

d_gene: NA
j_gene: TRBJ1-3
v_gene: TRBV7-2
len: 16
abundance: NA
CDR3aa: CASSHSLQPSGNTIYF
CDR3nt: TGTGCCAGCAGCCACAGTCTACAGCCCTCTGGAAACACCATATATTTT

d_gene: NA
j_gene: TRBJ1-2
v_gene: TRBV3-1/TRBV3-2
len: 13
abundance: NA
CDR3aa: CASSQGTPYGYTF
CDR3nt: TGTGCCAGCAGCCAAGGGACTCCTTATGGCTACACCTTC

d_gene: TRBD1
j_gene: TRBJ2-1
v_gene: TRBV11-1
len: 15
abundance: NA
CDR3aa: CASSLDRGRRDEQFF
CDR3nt: TGTGCCAGCAGCTTAGATAGGGGGCGCAGGGATGAGCAGTTCTTC

d_gene: NA
j_gene: TRBJ1-5
v_gene: TRBV10-3
len: 15
abundance: NA
CDR3aa: CAISEDSSNNQPQHF
CDR3nt: TGTGCCATCAGTGAGGACAGCTCTAACAATCAGCCCCAGCATTTT

d_gene: NA
j_gene: TRBJ2-2
v_gene: TRBV5-1
len: 15
abundance: NA
CDR3aa: CASRPGHSNTGELFF
CDR3nt: TGCGCCAGCAGGCCGGGACACTCGAACACCGGGGAGCTGTTTTTT

d_gene: NA
j_gene: TRBJ2-3
v_gene: TRBV7-9
len: 13
abundance: NA
CDR3aa: CARGTWGADTQYF
CDR3nt: TGTGCCAGGGGAACCTGGGGGGCAGATACGCAGTATTTT

d_gene: NA
j_gene: TRBJ1-2
v_gene: TRBV12-3/TRBV12-4
len: 12
abundance: NA
CDR3aa: CASSLPPGGYTF
CDR3nt: TGTGCCAGCAGTTTACCCCCCGGTGGCTACACCTTC

d_gene: TRBD2
j_gene: TRBJ2-1
v_gene: TRBV5-5
len: 19
abundance: NA
CDR3aa: CASSLSGLAGAPIYNEQFF
CDR3nt: TGTGCCAGCAGCTTGTCCGGACTAGCGGGGGCTCCAATTTACAATGAGCAGTTCTTC

d_gene: NA
j_gene: TRBJ1-2
v_gene: TRBV19
len: 16
abundance: once
CDR3aa: CASSIARTPRGGGYTF
CDR3nt: TGTGCCAGTAGTATAGCCAGGACCCCTCGGGGAGGTGGCTACACCTTC

d_gene: TRBD2
j_gene: TRBJ2-3
v_gene: TRBV5-4
len: 16
abundance: NA
CDR3aa: CASSLTSGGLTDTQYF
CDR3nt: TGTGCCAGCAGCTTGACTAGCGGGGGCCTCACAGATACGCAGTATTTT

d_gene: NA
j_gene: TRBJ2-3
v_gene: TRBV6-2/TRBV6-3
len: 14
abundance: NA
CDR3aa: CASSWGVRTDTQYF
CDR3nt: TGTGCCAGCAGTTGGGGGGTCCGCACAGATACGCAGTATTTT

d_gene: NA
j_gene: TRBJ1-1
v_gene: TRBV14
len: 15
abundance: NA
CDR3aa: CASSQYRVTNTEAFF
CDR3nt: TGTGCCAGCAGCCAATACAGGGTTACGAACACTGAAGCTTTCTTT

d_gene: NA
j_gene: TRBJ2-1
v_gene: TRBV9
len: 14
abundance: once
CDR3aa: CASSVVGGFNEQFF
CDR3nt: TGTGCCAGCAGCGTAGTAGGGGGTTTTAATGAGCAGTTCTTC

d_gene: NA
j_gene: TRBJ1-2
v_gene: TRBV28
len: 12
abundance: once
CDR3aa: CASNLGGVGYTF
CDR3nt: TGTGCCAGCAACCTCGGGGGGGTCGGCTACACCTTC

d_gene: TRBD1
j_gene: TRBJ1-2
v_gene: TRBV30
len: 13
abundance: NA
CDR3aa: CAWVPGGAYGYTF
CDR3nt: TGTGCCTGGGTCCCAGGGGGCGCCTATGGCTACACCTTC

d_gene: TRBD1
j_gene: TRBJ2-7
v_gene: TRBV5-1
len: 14
abundance: NA
CDR3aa: CASRSGTGAYEQYF
CDR3nt: TGCGCCAGCCGAAGCGGGACAGGGGCCTACGAGCAGTACTTC

d_gene: NA
j_gene: TRBJ1-1
v_gene: TRBV21-1
len: 18
abundance: NA
CDR3aa: CASSKKEADRGTSTEAFF
CDR3nt: TGTGCCAGCAGCAAAAAAGAGGCGGACAGGGGGACGAGCACTGAAGCTTTCTTT

d_gene: TRBD1
j_gene: TRBJ2-5
v_gene: TRBV5-4
len: 15
abundance: NA
CDR3aa: CASRRTGGLLETQYF
CDR3nt: TGTGCCAGCAGACGGACAGGGGGGTTGCTAGAGACCCAGTACTTC

d_gene: NA
j_gene: TRBJ2-5
v_gene: TRBV25-1
len: 16
abundance: NA
CDR3aa: CASSELGAGVQETQYF
CDR3nt: TGTGCCAGCAGTGAATTAGGGGCAGGGGTCCAAGAGACCCAGTACTTC

d_gene: NA
j_gene: TRBJ2-7
v_gene: TRBV3-1/TRBV3-2
len: 12
abundance: NA
CDR3aa: CASAAPGYEQYF
CDR3nt: TGTGCCAGCGCGGCACCGGGCTACGAGCAGTACTTC

d_gene: NA
j_gene: TRBJ1-4
v_gene: TRBV28
len: 14
abundance: NA
CDR3aa: CASSLLGGNEKLFF
CDR3nt: TGTGCCAGCAGTTTATTGGGGGGTAATGAAAAACTGTTTTTT

d_gene: NA
j_gene: TRBJ2-7
v_gene: TRBV14
len: 13
abundance: NA
CDR3aa: CASSRGGGYEQYF
CDR3nt: TGTGCCAGCAGCCGAGGAGGTGGATACGAGCAGTACTTC

d_gene: TRBD2
j_gene: TRBJ2-2
v_gene: TRBV11-2
len: 17
abundance: NA
CDR3aa: CASSLGPSGRDTGELFF
CDR3nt: TGTGCCAGCAGCTTAGGCCCTAGCGGGAGGGACACCGGGGAGCTGTTTTTT

d_gene: NA
j_gene: TRBJ1-2
v_gene: TRBV7-2
len: 12
abundance: NA
CDR3aa: CASSLDSYGYTF
CDR3nt: TGTGCCAGCAGCTTAGATAGTTATGGCTACACCTTC

d_gene: NA
j_gene: TRBJ2-1
v_gene: TRBV5-5
len: 14
abundance: once
CDR3aa: CASSLDDRRNEQFF
CDR3nt: TGTGCCAGCAGCTTGGACGACAGACGCAATGAGCAGTTCTTC

d_gene: TRBD1
j_gene: TRBJ2-2
v_gene: TRBV6-2/TRBV6-3
len: 19
abundance: NA
CDR3aa: CASSFQPRKTGLNTGELFF
CDR3nt: TGTGCCAGCAGCTTCCAACCCCGAAAGACAGGGTTGAACACCGGGGAGCTGTTTTTT

d_gene: TRBD2
j_gene: TRBJ2-3
v_gene: TRBV5-4
len: 16
abundance: NA
CDR3aa: CASSLGGTSSTDTQYF
CDR3nt: TGTGCCAGCAGCTTGGGAGGGACTAGCTCAACAGATACGCAGTATTTT

d_gene: NA
j_gene: TRBJ1-1
v_gene: TRBV29-1
len: 14
abundance: NA
CDR3aa: CSPRLMTVATEAFF
CDR3nt: TGCAGCCCTCGCCTTATGACAGTTGCGACTGAAGCTTTCTTT

d_gene: NA
j_gene: TRBJ1-3
v_gene: TRBV30
len: 12
abundance: NA
CDR3aa: CAWSASGFTIYF
CDR3nt: TGTGCCTGGAGTGCGAGCGGTTTCACCATATATTTT

d_gene: NA
j_gene: TRBJ2-3
v_gene: TRBV5-1
len: 15
abundance: once
CDR3aa: CASSFSGLNTDTQYF
CDR3nt: TGCGCCAGCAGCTTCTCGGGACTCAACACAGATACGCAGTATTTT

d_gene: NA
j_gene: TRBJ2-5
v_gene: TRBV7-8
len: 14
abundance: NA
CDR3aa: CASSFFFEGETQYF
CDR3nt: TGTGCCAGCAGCTTTTTTTTTGAGGGAGAGACCCAGTACTTC

d_gene: TRBD1
j_gene: TRBJ2-7
v_gene: TRBV5-6
len: 17
abundance: NA
CDR3aa: CASSLNTYRGRTYEQYF
CDR3nt: TGTGCCAGCAGCTTGAACACCTACAGGGGGAGAACCTACGAGCAGTACTTC

d_gene: TRBD2
j_gene: TRBJ2-3
v_gene: TRBV5-6
len: 17
abundance: NA
CDR3aa: CASSRPGLTLSTDTQYF
CDR3nt: TGTGCCAGCAGCCGCCCGGGACTAACCCTTAGCACAGATACGCAGTATTTT

d_gene: TRBD2
j_gene: TRBJ2-1
v_gene: TRBV19
len: 15
abundance: NA
CDR3aa: CASSAGTSFSNEQFF
CDR3nt: TGTGCCAGTAGCGCGGGGACTAGCTTTTCCAATGAGCAGTTCTTC

d_gene: NA
j_gene: TRBJ1-6
v_gene: TRBV11-2
len: 16
abundance: NA
CDR3aa: CASSSIWGGENSPLHF
CDR3nt: TGTGCCAGCAGCTCCATTTGGGGAGGCGAGAATTCACCCCTCCACTTT

d_gene: TRBD2
j_gene: TRBJ2-5
v_gene: TRBV7-8
len: 17
abundance: few
CDR3aa: CASSAVALAGDQETQYF
CDR3nt: TGTGCCAGCAGCGCAGTGGCCCTAGCGGGAGATCAAGAGACCCAGTACTTC

d_gene: NA
j_gene: TRBJ2-2
v_gene: TRBV5-1
len: 16
abundance: NA
CDR3aa: CASSSQTQGPTGELFF
CDR3nt: TGCGCCAGCAGCTCCCAGACACAGGGCCCCACGGGGGAGCTGTTTTTT

d_gene: NA
j_gene: TRBJ2-1
v_gene: TRBV20-1
len: 14
abundance: NA
CDR3aa: CSASRDASYNEQFF
CDR3nt: TGCAGTGCTAGTCGGGATGCCTCCTACAATGAGCAGTTCTTC

d_gene: NA
j_gene: TRBJ2-7
v_gene: TRBV9
len: 15
abundance: NA
CDR3aa: CASSVGQISSYEQYF
CDR3nt: TGTGCCAGCAGCGTAGGACAGATTAGTTCCTACGAGCAGTACTTC

d_gene: TRBD2
j_gene: TRBJ2-1
v_gene: TRBV9
len: 15
abundance: NA
CDR3aa: CASSVAASGSNEQFF
CDR3nt: TGTGCCAGCAGCGTAGCCGCTAGCGGGAGCAATGAGCAGTTCTTC

d_gene: TRBD1
j_gene: TRBJ1-3
v_gene: TRBV6-6
len: 15
abundance: NA
CDR3aa: CASSYPGTGGNTIYF
CDR3nt: TGTGCCAGCAGTTACCCAGGGACAGGGGGAAACACCATATATTTT

d_gene: NA
j_gene: TRBJ1-3
v_gene: TRBV30
len: 16
abundance: NA
CDR3aa: CALEPGTRDTRNTIYF
CDR3nt: TGTGCCTTAGAACCCGGGACAAGGGACACTAGAAACACCATATATTTT